This entry lists 14 T cell receptor beta chains sequenced from one sample in a study of blood T cell repertoires in COVID-19. TCRdb's table, derived via immunoSEQ multiplex PCR, lists solely in-frame clones and lacks some. Of 250,000 to 300,000 clones in the sample, roughly nine tenths are singletons; the top ten hold roughly 12%. Sequences were obtained from peripheral blood. The receptors were sampled from a woman aged 30 to 39 with COVID-19, enrolled during active disease.

This rearrangement joins TRBV19 to TRBJ1-2; 7 bases map to TRBD1. This CDR3 region has 15 residues. Germline lookup yields CDR1 LNHDA and CDR2 SQIVND (reference sequence). J lost 0 bases, V lost 6 bases, and 7 bases had no gene match. The CDR3 bases are TGTGCCAGTAGCACGCACAGGGGAACTAACTATGGCTACACCTTC. Encoded protein: CASSTHRGTNYGYTF.

The chain uses TRBV11-3 and TRBJ2-7; D is possibly TRBD1 (6 bases). The CDR3 spans 15 residues. Germline V gene data show CDR1 as SGHNT and CDR2 as YENEEA. V lost 5 bases to trimming and J lost 3 bases, with 17 bases between them. The CDR3 sequence is CASSNRQDGDYEQYF. Here the CDR3 DNA reads TGTGCCAGCAGCAACAGACAGGACGGTGACTACGAGCAGTACTTC.

Note on this clone: Other DNA sequences from this sample encode an identical CDR3 as well. V and J are TRBV5-6 and TRBJ1-1, with TRBD1 identical over 7 bases. V shed 2 bases, J shed 4 bases, and the junction held 5 bases outside the gene matches. The CDR3 extends over 14 amino acids. The germline V gene encodes CDR1 SGHDT and CDR2 YYEEEE. DNA for the CDR3: TGTGCCAGCAGCTTCGGACCAGGGGGCACTGAAGCTTTCTTT. Protein sequence: CASSFGPGGTEAFF.

The gene calls are TRBV19 and TRBJ1-2, with D possibly TRBD1 on 6 matching bases. Trimming took 1 base from V and 8 from J, leaving 11 bases between them. CDR1 and CDR2 from the germline V gene are LNHDA and SQIVND (reference sequence). This CDR3 has 13 amino acids. CDR3 amino acids: CASSIVSGDGYTF. In nucleotides, the CDR3 is TGTGCCAGTAGTATAGTGTCAGGGGACGGCTACACCTTC. Drawing the rest from reference TRBV19 and TRBJ1-2, the complete variable domain is DGGITQSPKYLFRKEGQNVTLSCEQNLNHDAMYWYRQDPGQGLRLIYYSQIVNDFQKGDIAEGYSVSREKKESFPLTVTSAQKNPTAFYLCASSIVSGDGYTFGSGTRLTVV.

The chain employs TRBV28 and TRBJ1-2, with unresolved D. This CDR3 has 13 residues. V was cut by 5 bases and J by 1 base, with 8 bases left in between. From germline, CDR1 is MDHEN and CDR2 SYDVKM. CDR3: CASSPPGNYGYTF. CDR3 in DNA: TGTGCCAGCAGTCCCCCGGGTAACTATGGCTACACCTTC.

The rearrangement links TRBV5-1 to TRBJ1-1; TRBD1 is a possible D gene (5 bases). Per the germline V gene, CDR1 is SGHRS and CDR2 is YFSETQ. The CDR3 is made up of 13 amino acids. V lost 1 base, J lost 6 bases, and 10 bases lay in between. The CDR3 DNA sequence: TGCGCCAGCAGCTTGCCTGGGGCGGCTGAAGCTTTCTTT. Translating it yields CASSLPGAAEAFF.

The V and J genes are TRBV7-8 and TRBJ2-3; tentative D call: TRBD1 (7 bases). Trimming stripped 5 bases from V and 2 bases from J, with 17 bases between. The CDR3 has 16 amino acids. CDR1 and CDR2 (germline): SGHVS, FQNEAQ. CDR3 in amino acids: CASSAGGPGITDTQYF. The DNA for the CDR3 is TGTGCCAGCAGCGCAGGGGGGCCAGGGATCACAGATACGCAGTATTTT.

The chain links TRBV10-3 to TRBJ2-7; the match to TRBD1 covers 9 bases. J gave up 3 bases and V 3 bases, and 9 bases lay outside the gene matches. The CDR3 extends over 16 amino acids. In germline, CDR1 is ENHRY, CDR2 SYGVKD. The CDR3 bases are TGTGCCATCAGTGAAGTCATAGGACAGGGGAGCTACGAGCAGTACTTC. Protein sequence: CAISEVIGQGSYEQYF.

The chain couples TRBV10-2 to TRBJ2-3; 13 nucleotides agree with TRBD2. This CDR3 has 16 amino acids. After removal of 6 bases from V and 0 bases from J, the junction contained 3 bases not matched to a gene. Germline V gives CDR1 WSHSY, CDR2 SAAADI. CDR3 nucleotide sequence: TGCGCCAGCAGAGAACTAGCGGGGGGGAGCACAGATACGCAGTATTTT. This encodes CASRELAGGSTDTQYF.

In this sample, this clone turned up once. V usage is TRBV10-3 and J usage is TRBJ2-7; 12 nucleotides line up with TRBD1. The CDR3 length is 17 residues. Germline V CDR1 and CDR2: ENHRY, SYGVKD. V lost 3 bases and J lost 3; bases outside the gene matches: 9. Written as DNA, the CDR3 is TGTGCCATCAGTGATGGGAGCGGGACAGGGGGCGTCTACGAGCAGTACTTC. Protein sequence: CAISDGSGTGGVYEQYF.

The J gene is TRBJ2-3, the V gene TRBV10-1; D is undetermined. This CDR3 has 16 residues. Germline CDR1 WNHNN, CDR2 SYGVQD (reference sequence). Trimming removed 0 bases from V and 0 bases from J, with 10 bases in between. CDR3 sequence (DNA): TGCGCCAGCAGTGAGTCCAACTTTAGAAGCACAGATACGCAGTATTTT. This codes for CASSESNFRSTDTQYF.

The rearrangement uses TRBV12-1 and TRBJ1-2; the table's D gene call, TRBD1, was not cross checked with the DNA. TRBV12-1 is flagged as a pseudogene. CDR3 length: 15 amino acids. The CDR3, as DNA: TGTGCCAGCAGCGAGCCGGGACAGATTAACTATGGCTACACCTTC. Translation: CASSEPGQINYGYTF.

This chain connects TRBV28 to TRBJ1-2; tentative D call: TRBD1 (5 bases). Germline CDR1 MDHEN, CDR2 SYDVKM. This CDR3 is 12 amino acids long. Trimming left V 6 bases short and J 7 bases short, with 12 bases between. DNA for the CDR3: TGTGCCAGCAGCCCACCCGGGGGTGGCTACACCTTC. Translated: CASSPPGGGYTF.

The sample holds a few counts of this clone. J is TRBJ2-2 and V is TRBV19; D gene ambiguous. V lost 5 bases, J lost 4 bases, and 5 bases lay in between. The CDR3 spans 12 residues. Germline V gives CDR1 LNHDA, CDR2 SQIVND (reference sequence). This CDR3 reads CASSVITGELFF. CDR3 bases: TGTGCCAGTAGTGTCATCACCGGGGAGCTGTTTTTT.